This TCR beta chain emerged from a study of blood T cell repertoires in COVID-19 (TCRdb year 2020). In the study overall: The collaborator samples originated in the United States, Italy and Spain and spanned the acute and convalescent phases of COVID-19. The prospective study material was composed of cDNA or gDNA derived from T cells, B-cell-depleted T cells, or PBMCs. Deeply sampled blood TCRbeta repertoires from subjects exposed to, actively infected with, or recovered from COVID-19 were included in the dataset. A freely available public database, intended as a resource for researchers studying the immune response to SARS-CoV-2, is where the repertoires were released. The samples were drawn from the first 160 participants of the ongoing ImmuneRACE study and from 950 to 1,500 subjects provided by 6 global collaborators. Sample metadata almost always included a de-identified subject ID, COVID-19 status, age in years and sex. Where HLA class I and class II types were available, the types were taken from metadata supplied by the sample provider, not from assay-based typing.

V lost 4 bases and J lost 2 bases, and the count of bases not matched to a germline gene is 12. There are 18 amino acids in the CDR3, from cysteine to phenylalanine inclusive. The sequence is cut down to CDR3 DNA, 54 bases in frame from base 1. CDR1 and CDR2, per the germline V gene, are SGHDT and YYEEEE. In Seattle, one collaborating source enrolled patients while the infection was active and tracked those patients longitudinally over the course of disease. Collaborating institutions collected whole blood in K2EDTA tubes following their own protocols. For TCRbeta analysis, collaborators shipped samples in one of three forms: frozen whole blood, isolated PBMCs, or DNA extracted from either of those sample types. General study outcomes and caveats: How much clinical and demographic metadata was included differed by source and by participant, and the metadata was provided uncurated.

TCRbeta CDR3 regions were amplified from genomic DNA using the immunoSEQ Assay, a bias-controlled multiplex PCR. The authors' pipeline ran thus. The number of nucleated cells in each sample was estimated by amplification of reference gene primers within the assay. To quantify the absolute abundance of each unique TCRbeta CDR3 rearrangement, sequence reads were collapsed and filtered. Productive Simpson clonality was computed per sample as the square root of Simpson's diversity index over productive rearrangements. The immuneACCESS repertoire file appears here via TCRdb, limited to in-frame rearrangements. These files lack a portion of the clones; in checked studies, under half of the deficit traces to unresolved V genes, and the cause of the others is not known. V and J calls and clone size come straight from that table; D and trimming were deduced from the DNA. The sample table shows under 450,000 clones, and 86% are seen once. About 7.6% of the sample goes to the ten largest clones.

In the case of this clone: Its antigen is currently not known. Nothing much larger sits one base from this clone, and base qualities are not available.

This clonotype originated in a woman in her fifties or sixties with COVID-19, enrolled during active disease. The V gene is TRBV5-6 and the J gene is TRBJ1-5, with 10 bases in between that match TRBD1. The sample comprised peripheral blood. The CDR3 protein sequence reads: CASSRPGTGVGGNQPQHF. The bases read TGTGCCAGCAGCCGACCCGGGACAGGGGTTGGGGGCAATCAGCCCCAGCATTTT.